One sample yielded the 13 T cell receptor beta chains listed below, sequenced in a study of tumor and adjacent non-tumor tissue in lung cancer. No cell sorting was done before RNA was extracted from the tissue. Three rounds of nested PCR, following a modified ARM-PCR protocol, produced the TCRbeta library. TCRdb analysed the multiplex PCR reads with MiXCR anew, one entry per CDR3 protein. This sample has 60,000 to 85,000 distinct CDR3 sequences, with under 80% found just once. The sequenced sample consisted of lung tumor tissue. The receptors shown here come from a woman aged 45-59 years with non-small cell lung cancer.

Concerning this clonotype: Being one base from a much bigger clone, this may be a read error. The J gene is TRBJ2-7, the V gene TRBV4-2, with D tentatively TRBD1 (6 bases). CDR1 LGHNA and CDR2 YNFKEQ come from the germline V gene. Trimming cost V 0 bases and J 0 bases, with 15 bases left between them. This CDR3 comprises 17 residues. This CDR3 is CASSQDKGTRGSYEQYF. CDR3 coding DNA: TGTGCCAGCAGCCAAGATAAGGGGACAAGGGGCTCCTACGAGCAGTACTTC.

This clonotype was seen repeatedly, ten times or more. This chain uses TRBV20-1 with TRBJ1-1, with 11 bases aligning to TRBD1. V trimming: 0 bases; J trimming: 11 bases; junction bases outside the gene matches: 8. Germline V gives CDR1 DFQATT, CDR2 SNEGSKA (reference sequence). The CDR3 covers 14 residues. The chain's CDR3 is CSARDRTGGAMAFF. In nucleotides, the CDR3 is TGCAGTGCTAGAGATAGGACAGGGGGCGCGATGGCTTTCTTT.

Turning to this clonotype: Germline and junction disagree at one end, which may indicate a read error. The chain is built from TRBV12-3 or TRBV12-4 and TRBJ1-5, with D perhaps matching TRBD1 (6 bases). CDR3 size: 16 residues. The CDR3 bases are TGTGCTAGCAGTTTAATGGGGGCAGTAAGCAATCAGCCCCAGCATTTT. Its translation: CASSLMGAVSNQPQHF.

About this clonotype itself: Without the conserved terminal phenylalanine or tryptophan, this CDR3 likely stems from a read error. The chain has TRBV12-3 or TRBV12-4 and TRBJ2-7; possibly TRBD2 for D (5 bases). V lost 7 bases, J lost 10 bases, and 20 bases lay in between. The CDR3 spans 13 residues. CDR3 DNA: TGTGCCAGCACCACGCCTCTCGCTCGGGATCAGTACTAC. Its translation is CASTTPLARDQYY.

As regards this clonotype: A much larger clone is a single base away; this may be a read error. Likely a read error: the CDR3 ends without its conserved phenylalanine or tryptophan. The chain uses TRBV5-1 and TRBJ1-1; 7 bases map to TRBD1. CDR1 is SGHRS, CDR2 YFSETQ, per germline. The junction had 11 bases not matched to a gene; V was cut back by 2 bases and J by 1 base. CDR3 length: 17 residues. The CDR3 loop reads CASSLRVGGIGNTEAFS. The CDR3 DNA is TGCGCCAGCAGCTTAAGAGTAGGGGGCATAGGGAACACTGAAGCTTTCTCT.

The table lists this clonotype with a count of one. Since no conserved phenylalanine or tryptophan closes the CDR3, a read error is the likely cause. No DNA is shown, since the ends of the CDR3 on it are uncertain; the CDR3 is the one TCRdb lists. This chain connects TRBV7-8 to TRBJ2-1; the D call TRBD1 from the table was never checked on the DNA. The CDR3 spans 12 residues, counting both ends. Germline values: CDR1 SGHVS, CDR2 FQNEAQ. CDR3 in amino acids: CASSLGRGEQFI.

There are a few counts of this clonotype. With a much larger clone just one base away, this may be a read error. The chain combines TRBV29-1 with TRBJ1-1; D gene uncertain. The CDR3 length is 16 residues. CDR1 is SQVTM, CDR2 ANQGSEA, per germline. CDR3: CSVEGTPTALDTGAFF. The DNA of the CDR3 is TGCAGCGTTGAAGGGACCCCGACCGCTTTAGACACTGGAGCTTTCTTT. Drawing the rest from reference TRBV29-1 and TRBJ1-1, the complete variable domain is SAVISQKPSRDICQRGTSLTIQCQVDSQVTMMFWYRQQPGQSLTLIATANQGSEATYESGFVIDKFPISRPNLTFSTLTVSNMSPEDSSIYLCSVEGTPTALDTGAFFGQGTRLTVV.

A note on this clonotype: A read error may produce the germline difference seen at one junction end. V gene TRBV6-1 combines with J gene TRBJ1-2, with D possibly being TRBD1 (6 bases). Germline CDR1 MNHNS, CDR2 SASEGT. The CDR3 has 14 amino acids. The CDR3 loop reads CTSIKGDSNYGYTF. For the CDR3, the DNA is TGTACCAGCATTAAGGGGGACTCTAACTATGGGTACACCTTC.

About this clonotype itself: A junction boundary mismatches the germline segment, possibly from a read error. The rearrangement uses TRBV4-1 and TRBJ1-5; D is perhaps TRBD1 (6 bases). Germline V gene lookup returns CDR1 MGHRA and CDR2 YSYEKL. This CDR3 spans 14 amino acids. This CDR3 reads CASSQEGGEQPQHF. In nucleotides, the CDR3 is TGCGCCAGCAGCCAAGAAGGGGGTGAGCAGCCTCAGCATTTT.

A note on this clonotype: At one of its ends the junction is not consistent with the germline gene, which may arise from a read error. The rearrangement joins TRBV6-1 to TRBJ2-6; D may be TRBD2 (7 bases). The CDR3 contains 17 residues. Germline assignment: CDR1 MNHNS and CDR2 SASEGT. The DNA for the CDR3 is TGCGCAAGCAATGAAGTGGGAGGGGGTGTTGGGGCCAACGTCCTGACTTTC. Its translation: CASNEVGGGVGANVLTF.

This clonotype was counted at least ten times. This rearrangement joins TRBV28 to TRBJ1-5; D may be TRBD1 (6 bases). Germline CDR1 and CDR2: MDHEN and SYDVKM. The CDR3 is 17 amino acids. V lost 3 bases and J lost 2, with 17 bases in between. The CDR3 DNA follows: TGTGCCAGCAGTTTTGGATGGGGGGCGCGGGGCAATCAGCCCCAGCATTTT. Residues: CASSFGWGARGNQPQHF.

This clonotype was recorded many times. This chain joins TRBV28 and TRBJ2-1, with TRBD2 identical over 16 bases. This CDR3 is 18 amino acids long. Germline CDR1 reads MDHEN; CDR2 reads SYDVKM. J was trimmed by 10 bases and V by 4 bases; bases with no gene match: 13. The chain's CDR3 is CASSYPGTGTSGREEQFF. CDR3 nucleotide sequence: TGTGCCAGCAGTTACCCAGGAACCGGGACTAGCGGGAGGGAGGAGCAGTTCTTC.

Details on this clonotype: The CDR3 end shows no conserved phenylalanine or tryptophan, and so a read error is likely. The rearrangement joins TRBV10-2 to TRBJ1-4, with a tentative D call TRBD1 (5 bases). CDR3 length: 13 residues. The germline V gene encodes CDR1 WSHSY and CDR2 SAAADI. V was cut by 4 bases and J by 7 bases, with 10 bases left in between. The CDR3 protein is CASSGGASEKLFS. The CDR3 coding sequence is TGCGCCAGCAGTGGCGGGGCCAGTGAAAAACTGTTTTCT.